The present entry profiles one T cell receptor beta chain with its context. Its target is unknown. Germline CDR1 is SGHTA and CDR2 is FQGNSA. The length of the CDR3 is 16 residues. V dropped 5 bases and J dropped 4 bases, with 18 bases sitting between them. This entry comes from a study of cytomegalovirus exposure and HLA in healthy donors. Study observations and caveats: The listing of about 150 TCR beta chains classed them as cytomegalovirus-associated.

Researchers ran the PCR with 60 Vbeta and 13 Jbeta primers. Only in-frame clones appear in the TCRdb table, and some are missing; sequencing was by immunoSEQ multiplex PCR. The table has 90,000 to 140,000 clones, over 9.5% seen once. The chain joins TRBV7-2 to TRBJ1-5, with D perhaps matching TRBD1 (5 bases). Sequencing was done on a sample of PBMCs. The source is a man aged 40-50 years in good health and CMV-seropositive. The CDR3 DNA is TGTGCCAGCAGCATCCCCGGGGAGGGGAGGAATCAGCCCCAGCATTTT. Its protein is CASSIPGEGRNQPQHF.